This T cell receptor beta chain was identified in a study of shared clonotypes between healthy human individuals. TCRdb's table, derived via immunoSEQ multiplex PCR, lists solely in-frame clones and lacks some. The data show 600,000 to 800,000 clones, with 72% seen just once and about 1.8% held by the top ten. The CDR3 is made up of 16 amino acids. V trimming: 3 bases; J trimming: 2 bases; junction bases outside the gene matches: 6. CDR1 and CDR2 (germline): LNHDA, SQIVND (reference sequence). The V and J genes are TRBV19 and TRBJ2-1, with 8 bases fitting TRBD2. The sequence was collected from a woman aged 25 to 39 in good health. The sequenced sample consisted of memory CD4+ T cells sorted from blood. Subset given: CD45RA-negative fraction. The CDR3 nucleotides are TGTGCCAGTAGTATTTCCGGGACTAGGACCTACAATGAGCAGTTCTTC. The encoded protein is CASSISGTRTYNEQFF.